A single sample is the source of the 20 T cell receptor beta chains below, sequenced in a study of blood T cell repertoires in COVID-19. Profiling relied on immunoSEQ multiplex PCR, and the TCRdb table lists in-frame clones only, not all of them. The table includes over 150,000 clones, roughly four fifths detected once. The sample was peripheral blood. Receptors originate from a woman between 65 and 79 years old with COVID-19, enrolled during active disease.

This clone was detected only once. The chain is built from TRBV7-2 and TRBJ2-1; TRBD2 matches 14 bases. The germline gives CDR1 SGHTA, CDR2 FQGNSA. This CDR3 is 16 amino acids long. Unmatched junction bases numbered 6, after V lost 1 base and J lost 10 bases. The CDR3 loop is CASSLEGLAGVLEQFF. DNA for the CDR3: TGTGCCAGCAGCTTAGAGGGACTAGCGGGAGTATTAGAGCAGTTCTTC.

The table lists this clone with a count of one. V is TRBV24-1 and J is TRBJ2-7; D gene ambiguous. The CDR3 is 11 residues long. Trimming left V 1 base short and J 5 bases short, with 2 bases between. Germline values: CDR1 KGHDR, CDR2 SFDVKD. CDR3 bases: TGTGCCACCAGTGATTTCAACGAGCAGTACTTC. Protein sequence: CATSDFNEQYF.

Comment on this clone: Other DNA sequences in the same sample also yield this CDR3. V gene TRBV18 combines with J gene TRBJ2-1; D is ambiguous. Between the trimmed V and J ends, which lost 6 bases and 0 bases, there was a span of 12 bases. There are 15 residues in the CDR3. Germline V gives CDR1 KGHSH, CDR2 LQKENI. CDR3 residues: CASSPLLSSYNEQFF. CDR3 nucleotide sequence: TGTGCCAGCTCTCCGTTACTAAGCTCCTACAATGAGCAGTTCTTC.

The chain combines TRBV4-1 with TRBJ2-7; 9 positions agree with TRBD2. Germline V gene lookup returns CDR1 MGHRA and CDR2 YSYEKL. After removal of 3 bases from V and 5 bases from J, the junction contained 8 bases not matched to a gene. The CDR3 spans 15 residues. CDR3 in amino acids: CASSHPAGGVDEQYF. The CDR3 DNA follows: TGCGCCAGCAGCCATCCAGCGGGAGGAGTAGACGAGCAGTACTTC.

This chain links TRBV7-2 with TRBJ2-5; tentatively, D is TRBD1 (5 bases). CDR1 SGHTA and CDR2 FQGNSA come from the germline V gene. V was trimmed by 5 bases and J by 3 bases, leaving 7 bases between them. The CDR3 contains 12 residues. The CDR3 DNA reads TGTGCCAGCAGCCCGACAGAAGAGACCCAGTACTTC. Its translation: CASSPTEETQYF. The full variable domain, with the rest looked up from reference TRBV7-2 and TRBJ2-5, is GAGVSQSPSNKVTEKGKDVELRCDPISGHTALYWYRQSLGQGLEFLIYFQGNSAPDKSGLPSDRFSAERTGGSVSTLTIQRTQQEDSAVYLCASSPTEETQYFGPGTRLLVL.

V gene TRBV19 combines with J gene TRBJ2-1; maybe TRBD1 (7 bases). Germline CDR1 is LNHDA and CDR2 is SQIVND (reference sequence). V was pared by 9 bases and J by 0 bases, with 30 bases between. The CDR3 is made up of 20 amino acids. CDR3: CASSLEGGTVRFSSYNEQFF. The CDR3 region has the DNA TGTGCCAGCTCCCTGGAAGGAGGGACAGTTCGCTTTAGCTCCTACAATGAGCAGTTCTTC.

The gene calls are TRBV7-7 and TRBJ2-3; maybe TRBD1 (6 bases). With 2 bases removed from V and 3 bases from J, the gap between germline ends came to 9 bases. Looked up from germline, CDR1 is SSHAT and CDR2 is FNYEAQ (reference sequence). CDR3 length: 14 amino acids. CDR3 bases: TGTGCCAGCAGCTTACAGGGGCGGACAGATACGCAGTATTTT. Translating it yields CASSLQGRTDTQYF. Drawing the rest from reference TRBV7-7 and TRBJ2-3, the complete variable domain is GAGVSQSPRYKVTKRGQDVTLRCDPISSHATLYWYQQALGQGPEFLTYFNYEAQPDKSGLPSDRFSAERPEGSISTLTIQRTEQRDSAMYRCASSLQGRTDTQYFGPGTRLTVL.

This clone showed up just a few times. This chain connects TRBV6-6 to TRBJ1-2; D gene ambiguous. The CDR3 is 13 residues long. Germline V gene data show CDR1 as MNHNY and CDR2 as SVGAGI (reference sequence). V gave up 7 bases and J gave up 7 bases, with 16 bases separating them. CDR3 in amino acids: CASTLTSRGGYTF. The CDR3 nucleotides read TGTGCCAGCACCTTGACCTCGCGGGGTGGCTACACCTTC.

This clone was picked up one time. The chain links TRBV5-1 to TRBJ2-1, with 11 bases matching TRBD2. The CDR3 length is 15 residues. From germline, CDR1 is SGHRS and CDR2 YFSETQ. Germline trimming cut 5 bases from V and 8 bases from J; bases unmatched to any gene: 9. CDR3 region: CASSSLAGGRDEQFF. CDR3 nucleotides: TGCGCCAGCAGTAGCCTAGCGGGAGGCAGGGATGAGCAGTTCTTC.

The rearrangement joins TRBV9 to TRBJ2-7; possible D gene TRBD2, 6 bases. V was clipped by 0 bases and J by 2 bases, with 15 bases between them. Germline V gives CDR1 SGDLS, CDR2 YYNGEE. This CDR3 comprises 16 residues. CDR3 DNA: TGTGCCAGCAGCGTAGGAGGAACGGGAGCCGCCTACGAGCAGTACTTC. Translated: CASSVGGTGAAYEQYF. The variable domain in full, completed from reference TRBV9 and TRBJ2-7, reads DSGVTQTPKHLITATGQRVTLRCSPRSGDLSVYWYQQSLDQGLQFLIQYYNGEERAKGNILERFSAQQFPDLHSELNLSSLELGDSALYFCASSVGGTGAAYEQYFGPGTRLTVT.

The chain recombines TRBV19 with TRBJ1-5; D possibly corresponds to TRBD1 (6 bases). V lost 2 bases and J 2 bases, leaving 10 bases between the germline ends. From germline, CDR1 is LNHDA and CDR2 SQIVND (reference sequence). CDR3 length: 15 amino acids. CDR3 coding DNA: TGTGCCAGTAGTATACAGGGGAATCGCAATCAGCCCCAGCATTTT. Its translation: CASSIQGNRNQPQHF.

The rearrangement uses TRBV29-1 and TRBJ2-7; TRBD1 matches at 8 bases. Germline V CDR1 and CDR2: SQVTM, ANQGSEA. The CDR3 sequence is 13 residues long. With 3 bases clipped from V and 0 bases from J, the junction kept 1 base outside the gene matches. Here the CDR3 DNA reads TGCAGCGTTGACGGACAGGGCTCCTACGAGCAGTACTTC. Its translation: CSVDGQGSYEQYF.

In this sample, this clone turned up once. The V and J genes are TRBV14 and TRBJ1-2, with TRBD1 identical over 10 bases. Looked up from germline, CDR1 is SGHDN and CDR2 is FVKESK. The CDR3 loop spans 15 amino acids. The ends lost 2 bases at V and 6 bases at J; junction bases unmatched: 6. CDR3 DNA: TGTGCCAGCAGCCAAAGCAGGACAGGGGGTGATGGCTACACCTTC. Its protein product is CASSQSRTGGDGYTF.

This clone showed up just a few times. The V call is TRBV20-1, the J call TRBJ2-3; D ambiguous. V lost 3 bases to trimming and J lost 1 base, with 11 bases between them. The CDR3 totals 14 residues. In germline, CDR1 is DFQATT, CDR2 SNEGSKA (reference sequence). The CDR3 spells CSASSSIGTDTQYF. The CDR3 DNA reads TGCAGTGCTAGTAGTAGTATTGGCACAGATACGCAGTATTTT.

This chain links TRBV2 with TRBJ2-7; the match to TRBD1 covers 7 bases. Germline V CDR1 and CDR2: SNHLY, FYNNEI. The ends lost 2 bases at V and 6 bases at J; junction bases unmatched: 13. The CDR3 spans 16 residues. The CDR3 spells CASSEYEQGILSEQYF. The DNA of the CDR3 is TGTGCCAGCAGTGAATACGAACAGGGGATATTGAGCGAGCAGTACTTC. Drawing the rest from reference TRBV2 and TRBJ2-7, the complete variable domain is EPEVTQTPSHQVTQMGQEVILRCVPISNHLYFYWYRQILGQKVEFLVSFYNNEISEKSEIFDDQFSVERPDGSNFTLKIRSTKLEDSAMYFCASSEYEQGILSEQYFGPGTRLTVT.

This clone was counted a single time. V gene TRBV19 combines with J gene TRBJ1-1, with TRBD1 matching 8 bases. Germline V CDR1 and CDR2: LNHDA, SQIVND (reference sequence). Trimming removed 3 bases from V and 0 bases from J; junction bases left unmatched: 6. This CDR3 region has 16 residues. CDR3 amino acids: CASSMRTGLMNTEAFF. The CDR3 bases are TGTGCCAGTAGTATGAGGACAGGGCTCATGAACACTGAAGCTTTCTTT.

The V call is TRBV11-2, the J call TRBJ1-2, with D possibly matching TRBD1 (6 bases). CDR1 and CDR2 (germline): SGHAT, FQNNGV. Deletions cut 8 bases from V and 2 bases from J, with 15 bases between. The CDR3 loop spans 14 amino acids. The CDR3 is CASLPAGDNYGYTF. CDR3 bases: TGTGCCAGCCTTCCTGCAGGGGACAACTATGGCTACACCTTC.

The chain employs TRBV4-1 and TRBJ1-2, with D possibly matching TRBD1 (5 bases). Germline values: CDR1 MGHRA, CDR2 YSYEKL. CDR3 length: 16 residues. Trimming took off 0 bases at V and 6 bases at J, with 17 bases between the two ends. The DNA for the CDR3 is TGCGCCAGCAGCCAAGAAAGAGTCCCGGACACACATGGCTACACCTTC. Protein product: CASSQERVPDTHGYTF.

The chain couples TRBV9 to TRBJ2-5; maybe TRBD1 (5 bases). The germline V and J ends were trimmed by 1 base and 5 bases, with 15 bases remaining between them. Germline-derived CDR1 and CDR2 are SGDLS and YYNGEE. This CDR3 spans 15 amino acids. The CDR3 spells CASSVSRDRSETQYF. CDR3 DNA: TGTGCCAGCAGCGTAAGCAGGGATCGTTCGGAGACCCAGTACTTC.

J is TRBJ1-1 and V is TRBV7-2; TRBD1 might be the D (5 bases). The CDR3 length is 15 residues. Per the germline V gene, CDR1 is SGHTA and CDR2 is FQGNSA. Deletions cut 5 bases from V and 0 bases from J, with 13 bases between. CDR3: CASSPSRGLNTEAFF. CDR3 in DNA: TGTGCCAGCAGCCCTAGCCGGGGGTTGAACACTGAAGCTTTCTTT.